The 19 T cell receptor beta chains presented below share a single source sample, sequenced in a study of control samples from healthy donors and cancer patients. Profiling relied on immunoSEQ multiplex PCR, and the TCRdb table lists in-frame clones only, not all of them. The sample contains about 12,000 clones, about 92% of which appear only once. Material for sequencing was PBMCs. These TCRs come from a man older than 75 with lung cancer.

This clone came up once. V and J are TRBV7-9 and TRBJ1-2; no firm D call. The CDR3 extends over 15 amino acids. The germline V gene encodes CDR1 SEHNR and CDR2 FQNEAQ (reference sequence). Trimming pared 1 base from V and 1 base from J, leaving 10 bases between. The CDR3 loop reads CASSLVRAGNYGYTF. Written as DNA, the CDR3 is TGTGCCAGCAGCTTAGTCCGGGCCGGTAACTATGGCTACACCTTC.

V usage is TRBV5-8 and J usage is TRBJ1-4; TRBD1 might be the D (5 bases). The CDR3 extends over 14 amino acids. CDR1 and CDR2 (germline): SGHTS, YDEGEE. V shed 6 bases and J shed 7 bases, with 16 bases lying between them. The CDR3 is CASTWGPAREKLFF. Here the CDR3 DNA reads TGTGCCAGCACCTGGGGCCCCGCCCGTGAAAAACTGTTTTTT.

The V and J genes are TRBV28 and TRBJ1-6; no clear D gene. The CDR3 contains 17 residues. The V end lost 5 bases, the J end lost 6 bases, and 20 bases lay between the germline ends. Germline-derived CDR1 and CDR2 are MDHEN and SYDVKM. DNA of the CDR3: TGTGCCAGCAGTCCTTACCCGCAAGGGTCTAGTAATTCACCCCTCCACTTT. Protein: CASSPYPQGSSNSPLHF.

CDR3 sequence (DNA): TGTGCCAGCTCGACCAACGGGATCGGCCAGGGAGCATCAGATACGCAGTATTTT. As protein: CASSTNGIGQGASDTQYF. The chain couples TRBV18 to TRBJ2-3; either TRBD1 or TRBD2 may fit D (5 bases each). The germline V gene encodes CDR1 KGHSH and CDR2 LQKENI. Trimming took off 6 bases at V and 4 bases at J, with 26 bases between the two ends. The CDR3 has 18 amino acids.

This clone was seen only a few times. V is TRBV4-2 and J is TRBJ2-7; 8 nucleotides agree with TRBD1. V was pared by 5 bases and J by 2 bases, with 11 bases of the junction left unmatched. Looked up from germline, CDR1 is LGHNA and CDR2 is YNFKEQ. The CDR3 spans 16 residues. CDR3 sequence reads: CASSSPQGAGAYEQYF. As DNA, the CDR3 is TGTGCCAGCAGCTCGCCTCAGGGGGCTGGCGCCTACGAGCAGTACTTC.

CDR3 residues: CASSLVDTEAFF. Written as DNA, the CDR3 is TGCGCCAGCAGCTTGGTTGACACTGAAGCTTTCTTT. The chain has TRBV5-1 and TRBJ1-1; D gene ambiguous. The CDR3 totals 12 residues. V was trimmed by 0 bases and J by 3 bases, leaving 3 bases between them. Germline V gene data show CDR1 as SGHRS and CDR2 as YFSETQ. Complete variable domain (other parts from reference TRBV5-1 and TRBJ1-1): KAGVTQTPRYLIKTRGQQVTLSCSPISGHRSVSWYQQTPGQGLQFLFEYFSETQRNKGNFPGRFSGRQFSNSRSEMNVSTLELGDSALYLCASSLVDTEAFFGQGTRLTVV.

This clone was counted once. This sequence joins TRBV2 and TRBJ1-6; D is possibly TRBD1 (6 bases). CDR1 SNHLY and CDR2 FYNNEI come from the germline V gene. This CDR3 has 16 residues. V lost 5 bases to trimming and J lost 6 bases, with 17 bases between them. The CDR3 nucleotides are TGTGCCAGCAGTCGACAGGCCCACACCACTAATTCACCCCTCCACTTT. Its translation is CASSRQAHTTNSPLHF.

This sequence joins TRBV9 and TRBJ1-6, with D unresolved. Trimming took 0 bases from V and 7 from J, leaving 5 bases between them. The length of the CDR3 is 13 residues. Germline V lookup: CDR1 SGDLS, CDR2 YYNGEE. The CDR3, as DNA: TGTGCCAGCAGCGTAGACCAGAATTCACCCCTCCACTTT. Protein product: CASSVDQNSPLHF.

V usage is TRBV7-2 and J usage is TRBJ2-7; 11 nucleotides align to TRBD2. The CDR3 is 16 amino acids. Germline-derived CDR1 and CDR2 are SGHTA and FQGNSA. V gave up 5 bases and J gave up 2 bases; unmatched junction bases: 8. CDR3 in DNA: TGTGCCAGCAGCGTGGCTAGCGGGGGGACACCCTACGAGCAGTACTTC. Protein sequence: CASSVASGGTPYEQYF.

The chain links TRBV18 to TRBJ2-1; 8 nucleotides line up with TRBD2. CDR1 and CDR2 from the germline V gene are KGHSH and LQKENI. Losses at the gene ends were 8 bases for V and 5 bases for J; bases not matched to a gene: 11. The CDR3 spans 15 residues. CDR3 sequence reads: CASGYGGGLNNEQFF. As DNA, the CDR3 is TGTGCCAGCGGGTACGGGGGGGGCCTCAACAATGAGCAGTTCTTC.

The chain uses TRBV18 and TRBJ1-1; 9 nucleotides line up with TRBD1. From germline, CDR1 is KGHSH and CDR2 LQKENI. This CDR3 is built from 17 residues. J lost 1 base, V lost 6 bases, and 12 bases had no gene match. The CDR3 here is CASSLTPLQGANTEAFF. CDR3 in DNA: TGTGCCAGCTCCTTGACTCCTTTACAGGGGGCGAACACTGAAGCTTTCTTT.

The chain has TRBV5-4 and TRBJ1-2; D may be TRBD1 (6 bases). CDR3 size: 16 residues. V lost 2 bases, J lost 4 bases, and 18 bases lay in between. Looked up from germline, CDR1 is SGHNT and CDR2 is YYREEE (reference sequence). The CDR3 spells CASSFGMDSLGYGYTF. The CDR3 nucleotides read TGTGCCAGCAGCTTTGGGATGGACAGTCTCGGCTATGGCTACACCTTC.

V and J are TRBV29-1 and TRBJ1-1; TRBD1 is a possible D gene (6 bases). CDR1 is SQVTM, CDR2 ANQGSEA, per germline. V gave up 6 bases and J gave up 1 base, with 12 bases separating them. The CDR3 is 13 amino acids. This CDR3 reads CSVEGQENTEAFF. CDR3 DNA: TGCAGCGTAGAGGGACAAGAGAACACTGAAGCTTTCTTT.

V usage is TRBV27 and J usage is TRBJ1-1; TRBD1 matches at 9 bases. This CDR3 has 15 amino acids. Germline CDR1 MNHEY, CDR2 SMNVEV (reference sequence). V trimming: 1 base; J trimming: 5 bases; junction bases outside the gene matches: 5. CDR3 residues: CASSLYPGQGTEAFF. The DNA of the CDR3 is TGTGCCAGCAGTTTATATCCGGGACAGGGAACTGAAGCTTTCTTT.

This clone has a single count. The chain employs TRBV28 and TRBJ2-7; TRBD1 aligns across 8 bases. V shed 7 bases and J 2 bases; nucleotides not matched to a gene: 7. CDR1 and CDR2 from the germline V gene are MDHEN and SYDVKM. The CDR3 has 14 residues. The DNA for the CDR3 is TGTGCCAGCACCCGGGGACAGGTCCCCTACGAGCAGTACGTC. This codes for CASTRGQVPYEQYV.

The chain couples TRBV19 to TRBJ2-2, with TRBD2 as a possible D gene (6 bases). Trimming took 2 bases from V and 6 from J, leaving 13 bases between them. The CDR3 runs to 15 residues. Germline V gives CDR1 LNHDA, CDR2 SQIVND (reference sequence). The chain's CDR3 is CASSIKSGVAGELFF. For the CDR3, the DNA is TGTGCCAGTAGTATAAAGTCGGGAGTTGCCGGGGAGCTGTTTTTT.

The rearrangement uses TRBV18 and TRBJ2-3; 9 nucleotides line up with TRBD1. The V gene end was trimmed by 6 bases and the J gene end by 0 bases; junction bases not matched to a gene: 4. This CDR3 spans 15 amino acids. Germline values: CDR1 KGHSH, CDR2 LQKENI. The CDR3 DNA sequence: TGTGCCAGCTCGCAACAGGGGGCCAGCACAGATACGCAGTATTTT. It yields the protein CASSQQGASTDTQYF.

The DNA for the CDR3 is TGTGCCAGCAGCCACGCCGGGGGAGGGGGCATTTCAGCTTTCTTT. It yields the protein CASSHAGGGGISAFF. V usage is TRBV11-2 and J usage is TRBJ1-1; 7 nucleotides match TRBD1. Germline V gene lookup returns CDR1 SGHAT and CDR2 FQNNGV. Trimming removed 5 bases from V and 10 bases from J; junction bases left unmatched: 16. This CDR3 is 15 amino acids long.

The chain combines TRBV6-5 with TRBJ2-1, with D uncertain. Germline lookup yields CDR1 MNHEY and CDR2 SVGAGI. The CDR3 spans 13 residues. Trimming shortened V by 8 bases and J by 7 bases, and 15 bases separated the two germline ends. The CDR3 is CASCQTQANEQFF. The CDR3 nucleotides are TGTGCCAGCTGCCAAACCCAAGCAAATGAGCAGTTCTTC.